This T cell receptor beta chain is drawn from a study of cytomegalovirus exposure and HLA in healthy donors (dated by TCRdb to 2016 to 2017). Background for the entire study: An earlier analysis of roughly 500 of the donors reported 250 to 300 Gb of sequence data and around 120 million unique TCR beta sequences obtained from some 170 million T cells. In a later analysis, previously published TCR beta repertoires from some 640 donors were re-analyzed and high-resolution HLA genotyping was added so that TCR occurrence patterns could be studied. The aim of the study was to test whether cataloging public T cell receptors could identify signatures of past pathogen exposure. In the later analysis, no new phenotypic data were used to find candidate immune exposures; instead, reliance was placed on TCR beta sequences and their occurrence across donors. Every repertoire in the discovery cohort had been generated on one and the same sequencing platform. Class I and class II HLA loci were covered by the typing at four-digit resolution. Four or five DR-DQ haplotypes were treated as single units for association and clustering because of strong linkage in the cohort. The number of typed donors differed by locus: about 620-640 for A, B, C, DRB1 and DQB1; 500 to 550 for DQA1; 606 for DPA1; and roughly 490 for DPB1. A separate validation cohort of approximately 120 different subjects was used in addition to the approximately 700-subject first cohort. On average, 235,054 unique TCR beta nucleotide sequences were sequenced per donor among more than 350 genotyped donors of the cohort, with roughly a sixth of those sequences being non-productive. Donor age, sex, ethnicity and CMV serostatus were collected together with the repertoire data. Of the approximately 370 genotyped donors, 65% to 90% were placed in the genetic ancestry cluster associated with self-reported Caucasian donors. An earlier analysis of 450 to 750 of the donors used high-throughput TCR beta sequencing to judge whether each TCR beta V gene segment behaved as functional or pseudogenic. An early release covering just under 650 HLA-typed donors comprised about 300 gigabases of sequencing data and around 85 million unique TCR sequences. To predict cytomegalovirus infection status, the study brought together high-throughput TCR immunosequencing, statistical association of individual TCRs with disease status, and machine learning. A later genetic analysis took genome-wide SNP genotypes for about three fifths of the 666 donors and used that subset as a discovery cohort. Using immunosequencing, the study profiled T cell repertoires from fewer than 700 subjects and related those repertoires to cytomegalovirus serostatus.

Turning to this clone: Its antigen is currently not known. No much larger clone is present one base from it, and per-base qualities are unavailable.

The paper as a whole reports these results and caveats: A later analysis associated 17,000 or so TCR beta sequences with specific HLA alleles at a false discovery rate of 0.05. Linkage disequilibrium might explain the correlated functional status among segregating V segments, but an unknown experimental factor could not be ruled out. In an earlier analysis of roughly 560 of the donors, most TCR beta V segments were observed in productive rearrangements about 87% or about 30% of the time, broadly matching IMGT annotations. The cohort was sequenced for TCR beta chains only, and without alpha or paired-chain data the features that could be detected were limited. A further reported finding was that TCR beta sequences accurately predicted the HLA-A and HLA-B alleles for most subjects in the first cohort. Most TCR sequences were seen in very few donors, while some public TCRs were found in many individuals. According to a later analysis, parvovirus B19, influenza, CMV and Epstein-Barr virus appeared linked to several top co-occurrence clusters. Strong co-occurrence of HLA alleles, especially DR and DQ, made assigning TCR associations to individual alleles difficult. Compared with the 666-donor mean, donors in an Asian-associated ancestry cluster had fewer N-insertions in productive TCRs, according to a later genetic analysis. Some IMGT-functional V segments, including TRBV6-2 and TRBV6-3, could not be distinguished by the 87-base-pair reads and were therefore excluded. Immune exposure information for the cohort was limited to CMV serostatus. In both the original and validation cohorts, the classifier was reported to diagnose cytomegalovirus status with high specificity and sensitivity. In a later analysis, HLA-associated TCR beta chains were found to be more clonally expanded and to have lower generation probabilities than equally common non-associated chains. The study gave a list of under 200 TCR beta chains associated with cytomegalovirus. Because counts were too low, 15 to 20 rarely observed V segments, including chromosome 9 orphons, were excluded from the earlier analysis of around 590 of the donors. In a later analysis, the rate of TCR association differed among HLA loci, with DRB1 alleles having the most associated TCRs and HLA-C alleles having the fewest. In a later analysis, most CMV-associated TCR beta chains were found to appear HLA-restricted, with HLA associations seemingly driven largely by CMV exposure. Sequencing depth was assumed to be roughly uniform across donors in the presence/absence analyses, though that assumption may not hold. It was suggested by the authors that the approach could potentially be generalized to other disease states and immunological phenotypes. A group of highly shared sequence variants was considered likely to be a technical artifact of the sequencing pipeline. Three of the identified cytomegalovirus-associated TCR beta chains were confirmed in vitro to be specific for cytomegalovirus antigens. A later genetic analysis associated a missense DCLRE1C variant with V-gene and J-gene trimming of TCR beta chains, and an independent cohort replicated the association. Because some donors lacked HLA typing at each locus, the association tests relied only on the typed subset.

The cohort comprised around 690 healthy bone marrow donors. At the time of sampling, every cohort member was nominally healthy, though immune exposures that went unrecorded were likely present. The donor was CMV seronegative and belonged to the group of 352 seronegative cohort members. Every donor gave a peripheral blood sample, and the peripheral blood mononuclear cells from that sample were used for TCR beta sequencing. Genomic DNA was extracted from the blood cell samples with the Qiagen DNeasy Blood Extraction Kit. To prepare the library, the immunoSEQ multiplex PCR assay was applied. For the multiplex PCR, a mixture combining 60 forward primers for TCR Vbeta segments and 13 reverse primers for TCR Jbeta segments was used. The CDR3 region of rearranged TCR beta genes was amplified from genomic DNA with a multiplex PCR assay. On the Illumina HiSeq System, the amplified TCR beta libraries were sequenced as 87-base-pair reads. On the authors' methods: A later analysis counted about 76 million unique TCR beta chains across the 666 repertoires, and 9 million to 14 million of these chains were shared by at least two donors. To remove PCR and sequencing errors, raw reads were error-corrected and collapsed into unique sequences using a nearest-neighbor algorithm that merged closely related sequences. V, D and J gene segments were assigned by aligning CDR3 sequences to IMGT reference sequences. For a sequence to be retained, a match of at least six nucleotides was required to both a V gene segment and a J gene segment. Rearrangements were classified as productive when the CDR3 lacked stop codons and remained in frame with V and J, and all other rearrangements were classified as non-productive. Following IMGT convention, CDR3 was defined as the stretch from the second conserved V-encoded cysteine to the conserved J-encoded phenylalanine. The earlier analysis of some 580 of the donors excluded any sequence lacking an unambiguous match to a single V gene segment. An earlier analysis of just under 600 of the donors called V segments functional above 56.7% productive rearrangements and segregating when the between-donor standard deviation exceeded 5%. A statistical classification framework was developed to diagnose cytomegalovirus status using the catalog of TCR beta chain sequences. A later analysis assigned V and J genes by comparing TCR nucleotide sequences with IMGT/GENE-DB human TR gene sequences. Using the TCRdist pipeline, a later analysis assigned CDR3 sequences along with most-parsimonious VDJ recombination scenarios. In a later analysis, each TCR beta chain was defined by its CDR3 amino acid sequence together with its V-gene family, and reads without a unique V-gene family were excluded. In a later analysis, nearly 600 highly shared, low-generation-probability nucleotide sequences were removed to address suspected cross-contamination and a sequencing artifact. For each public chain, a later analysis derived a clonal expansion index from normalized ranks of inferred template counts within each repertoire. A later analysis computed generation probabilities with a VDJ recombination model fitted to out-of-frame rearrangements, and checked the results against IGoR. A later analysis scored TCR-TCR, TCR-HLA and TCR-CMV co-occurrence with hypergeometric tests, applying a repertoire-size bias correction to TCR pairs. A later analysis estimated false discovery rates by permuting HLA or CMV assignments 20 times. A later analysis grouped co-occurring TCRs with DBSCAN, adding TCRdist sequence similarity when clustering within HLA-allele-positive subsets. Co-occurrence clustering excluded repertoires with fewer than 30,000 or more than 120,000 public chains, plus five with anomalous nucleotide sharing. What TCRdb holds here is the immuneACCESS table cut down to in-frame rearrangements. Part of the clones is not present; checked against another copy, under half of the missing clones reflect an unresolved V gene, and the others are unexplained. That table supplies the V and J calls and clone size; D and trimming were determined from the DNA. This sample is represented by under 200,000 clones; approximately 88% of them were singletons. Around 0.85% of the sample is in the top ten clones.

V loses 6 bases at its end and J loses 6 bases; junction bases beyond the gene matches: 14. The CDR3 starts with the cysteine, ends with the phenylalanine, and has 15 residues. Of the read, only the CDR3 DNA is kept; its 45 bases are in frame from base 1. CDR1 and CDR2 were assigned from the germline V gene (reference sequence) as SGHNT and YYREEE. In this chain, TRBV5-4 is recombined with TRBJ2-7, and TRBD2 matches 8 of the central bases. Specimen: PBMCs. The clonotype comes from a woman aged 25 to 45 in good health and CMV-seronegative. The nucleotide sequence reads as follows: TGTGCCAGCAAAGATCACGGGAGGGAGATTCGCGAGCAGTACTTC. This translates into CASKDHGREIREQYF.